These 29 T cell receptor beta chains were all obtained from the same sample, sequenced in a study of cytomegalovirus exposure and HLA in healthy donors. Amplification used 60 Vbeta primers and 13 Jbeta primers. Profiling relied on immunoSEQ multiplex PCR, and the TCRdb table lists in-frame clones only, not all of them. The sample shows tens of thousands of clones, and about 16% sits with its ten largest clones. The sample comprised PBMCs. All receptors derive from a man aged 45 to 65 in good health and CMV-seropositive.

The chain's CDR3 is CASSGLAIGELFF. The CDR3 DNA reads as TGTGCCAGCTCGGGACTAGCGATCGGGGAGCTGTTTTTT. The chain has TRBV18 and TRBJ2-2, with 10 bases that match TRBD2. The germline CDR1 and CDR2 sequences are KGHSH and LQKENI. The CDR3 spans 13 residues. J was trimmed by 7 bases and V by 6 bases; bases with no gene match: 2.

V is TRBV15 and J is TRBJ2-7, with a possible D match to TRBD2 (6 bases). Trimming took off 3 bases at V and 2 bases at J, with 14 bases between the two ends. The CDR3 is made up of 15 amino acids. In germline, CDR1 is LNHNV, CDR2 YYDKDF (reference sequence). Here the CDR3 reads CATSSGQAGTYEQYF. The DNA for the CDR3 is TGTGCCACCAGCAGCGGGCAGGCGGGAACCTACGAGCAGTACTTC.

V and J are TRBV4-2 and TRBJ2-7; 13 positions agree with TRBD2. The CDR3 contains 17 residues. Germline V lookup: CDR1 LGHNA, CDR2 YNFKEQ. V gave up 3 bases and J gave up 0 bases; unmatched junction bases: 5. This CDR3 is CASSHGTSGTSSYEQYF. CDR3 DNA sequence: TGTGCCAGCAGCCATGGGACTAGCGGGACAAGCTCCTACGAGCAGTACTTC.

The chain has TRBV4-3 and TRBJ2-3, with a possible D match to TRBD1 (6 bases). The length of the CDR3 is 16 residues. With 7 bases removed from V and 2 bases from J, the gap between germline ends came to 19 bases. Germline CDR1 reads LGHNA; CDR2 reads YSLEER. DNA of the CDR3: TGCGCCAGCAAGGATAACCCAGGGGCCTCCACAGATACGCAGTATTTT. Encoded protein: CASKDNPGASTDTQYF.

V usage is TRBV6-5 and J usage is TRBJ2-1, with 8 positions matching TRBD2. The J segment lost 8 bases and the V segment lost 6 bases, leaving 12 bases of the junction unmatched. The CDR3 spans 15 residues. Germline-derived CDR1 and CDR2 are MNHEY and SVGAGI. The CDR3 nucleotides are TGTGCCAGCAGCAAACTAGCGGACCTATGGGATGAGCAGTTCTTC. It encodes CASSKLADLWDEQFF.

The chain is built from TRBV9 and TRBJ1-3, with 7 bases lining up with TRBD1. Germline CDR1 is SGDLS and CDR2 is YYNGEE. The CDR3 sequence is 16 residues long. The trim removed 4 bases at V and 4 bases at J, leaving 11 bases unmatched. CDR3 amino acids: CASSPQTGAAGNTIYF. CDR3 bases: TGTGCCAGCAGCCCCCAAACAGGGGCTGCAGGAAACACCATATATTTT.

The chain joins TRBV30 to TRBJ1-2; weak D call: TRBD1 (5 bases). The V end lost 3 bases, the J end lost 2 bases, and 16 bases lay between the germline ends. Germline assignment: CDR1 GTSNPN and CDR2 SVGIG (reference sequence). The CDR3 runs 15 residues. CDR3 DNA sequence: TGTGCCTGGAGCGGCGTGACAGTCAAAAACTATGGCTACACCTTC. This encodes CAWSGVTVKNYGYTF.

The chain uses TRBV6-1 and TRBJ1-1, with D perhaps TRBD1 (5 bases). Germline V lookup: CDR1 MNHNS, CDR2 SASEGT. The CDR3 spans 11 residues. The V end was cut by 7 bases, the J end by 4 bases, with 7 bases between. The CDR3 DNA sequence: TGTGCCAGCACAGGGTTCACTGAAGCTTTCTTT. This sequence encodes CASTGFTEAFF.

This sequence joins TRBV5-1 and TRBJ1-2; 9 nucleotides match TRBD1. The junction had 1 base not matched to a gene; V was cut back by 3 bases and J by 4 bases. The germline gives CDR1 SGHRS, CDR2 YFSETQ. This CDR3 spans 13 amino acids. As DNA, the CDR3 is TGCGCCAGCAGCTCGGACAGGGGCTATGGCTACACCTTC. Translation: CASSSDRGYGYTF.

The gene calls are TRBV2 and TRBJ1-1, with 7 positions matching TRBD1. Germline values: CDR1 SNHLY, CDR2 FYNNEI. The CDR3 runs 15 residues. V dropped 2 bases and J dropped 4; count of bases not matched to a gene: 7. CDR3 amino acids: CASSEQGDWITEAFF. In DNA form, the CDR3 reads TGTGCCAGCAGTGAACAGGGGGATTGGATCACTGAAGCTTTCTTT.

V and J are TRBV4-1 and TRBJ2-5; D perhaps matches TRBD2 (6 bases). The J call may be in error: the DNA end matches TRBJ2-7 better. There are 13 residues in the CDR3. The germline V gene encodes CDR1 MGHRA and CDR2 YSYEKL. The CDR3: CASSRGAAYEQYF. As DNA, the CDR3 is TGCGCCAGCAGCCGCGGGGCAGCCTACGAGCAGTACTTC.

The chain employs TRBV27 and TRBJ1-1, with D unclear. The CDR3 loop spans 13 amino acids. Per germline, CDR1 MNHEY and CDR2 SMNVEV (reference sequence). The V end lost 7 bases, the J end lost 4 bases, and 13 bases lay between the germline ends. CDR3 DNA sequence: TGTGCCAGCAAGCTCTTGGGAGTCACTGAAGCTTTCTTT. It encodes CASKLLGVTEAFF.

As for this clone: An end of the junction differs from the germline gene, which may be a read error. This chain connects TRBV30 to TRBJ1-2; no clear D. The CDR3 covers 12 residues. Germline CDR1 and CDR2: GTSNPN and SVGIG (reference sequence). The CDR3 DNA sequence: TGTGCCTGGAGTGTCGGAGGCTATGGCTACGCCTTC. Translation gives CAWSVGGYGYAF.

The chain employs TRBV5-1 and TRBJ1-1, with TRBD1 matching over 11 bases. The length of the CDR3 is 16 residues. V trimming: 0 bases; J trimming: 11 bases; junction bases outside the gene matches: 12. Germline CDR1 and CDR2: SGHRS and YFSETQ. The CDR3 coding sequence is TGCGCCAGCAGCTTGGACGTGGACAGGGGGCTCAGTCGGGCTTTCTTT. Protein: CASSLDVDRGLSRAFF.

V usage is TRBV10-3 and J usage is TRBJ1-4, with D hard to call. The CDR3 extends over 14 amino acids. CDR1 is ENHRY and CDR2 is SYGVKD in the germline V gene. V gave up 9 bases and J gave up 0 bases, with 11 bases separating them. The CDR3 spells CAMRPDTTNEKLFF. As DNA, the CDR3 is TGTGCCATGCGTCCCGACACAACTAATGAAAAACTGTTTTTT.

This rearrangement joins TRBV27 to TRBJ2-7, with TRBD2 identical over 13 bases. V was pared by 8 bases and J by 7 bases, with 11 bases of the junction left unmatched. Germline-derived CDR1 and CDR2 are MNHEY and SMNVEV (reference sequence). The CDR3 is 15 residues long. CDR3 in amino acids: CASRTSGRSFWEQYV. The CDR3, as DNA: TGTGCCAGCCGGACTAGCGGGAGATCGTTTTGGGAGCAGTACGTC.

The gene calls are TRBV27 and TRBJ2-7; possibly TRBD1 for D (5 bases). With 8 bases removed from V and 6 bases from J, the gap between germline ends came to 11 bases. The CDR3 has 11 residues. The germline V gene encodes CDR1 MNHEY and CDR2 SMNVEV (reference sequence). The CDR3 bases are TGTGCCAGCGGGAAGGGGCGCGAGCAGTACTTC. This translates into CASGKGREQYF.

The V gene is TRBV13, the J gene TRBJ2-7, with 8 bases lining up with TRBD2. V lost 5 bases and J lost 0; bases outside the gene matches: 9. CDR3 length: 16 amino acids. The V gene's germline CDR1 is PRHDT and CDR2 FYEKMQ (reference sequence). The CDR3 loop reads CASSQGTGLVSYEQYF. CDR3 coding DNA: TGTGCCAGCAGCCAGGGGACGGGACTAGTCTCCTACGAGCAGTACTTC.

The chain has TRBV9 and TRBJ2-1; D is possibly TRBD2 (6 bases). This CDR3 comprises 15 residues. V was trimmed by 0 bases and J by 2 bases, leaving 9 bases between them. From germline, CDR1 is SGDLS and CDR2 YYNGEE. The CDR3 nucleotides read TGTGCCAGCAGCGTAGTAGGGACTCCCTACAATGAGCAGTTCTTC. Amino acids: CASSVVGTPYNEQFF.

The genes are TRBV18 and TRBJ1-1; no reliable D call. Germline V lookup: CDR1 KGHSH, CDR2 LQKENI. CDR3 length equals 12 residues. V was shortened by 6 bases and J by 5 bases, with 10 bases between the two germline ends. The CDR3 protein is CASSPSGTEAFF. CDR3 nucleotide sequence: TGTGCCAGCTCCCCTTCGGGGACTGAAGCTTTCTTT.

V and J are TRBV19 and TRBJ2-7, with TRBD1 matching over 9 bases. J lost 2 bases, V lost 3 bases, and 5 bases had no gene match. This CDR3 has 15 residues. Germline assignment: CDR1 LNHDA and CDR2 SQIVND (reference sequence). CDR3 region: CASSIKGQGPYEQYF. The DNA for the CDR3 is TGTGCCAGTAGTATTAAGGGACAGGGTCCCTACGAGCAGTACTTC.

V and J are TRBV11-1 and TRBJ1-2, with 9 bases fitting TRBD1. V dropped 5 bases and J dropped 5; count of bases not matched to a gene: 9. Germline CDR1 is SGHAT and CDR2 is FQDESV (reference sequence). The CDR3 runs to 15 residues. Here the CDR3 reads CASSPGDRDDYGYTF. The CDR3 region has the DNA TGTGCCAGCAGCCCGGGGGACAGGGACGATTATGGCTACACCTTC.

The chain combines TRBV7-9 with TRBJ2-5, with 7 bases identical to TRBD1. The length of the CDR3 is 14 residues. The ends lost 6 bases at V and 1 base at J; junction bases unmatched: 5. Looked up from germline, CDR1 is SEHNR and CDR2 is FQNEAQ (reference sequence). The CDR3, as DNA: TGTGCCAGCAGGCTACAGGGGAGCCAAGAGACCCAGTACTTC. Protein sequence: CASRLQGSQETQYF. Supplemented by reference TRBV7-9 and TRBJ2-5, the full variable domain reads DTGVSQNPRHKITKRGQNVTFRCDPISEHNRLYWYRQTLGQGPEFLTYFQNEAQLEKSRLLSDRFSAERPKGSFSTLEIQRTEQGDSAMYLCASRLQGSQETQYFGPGTRLLVL.

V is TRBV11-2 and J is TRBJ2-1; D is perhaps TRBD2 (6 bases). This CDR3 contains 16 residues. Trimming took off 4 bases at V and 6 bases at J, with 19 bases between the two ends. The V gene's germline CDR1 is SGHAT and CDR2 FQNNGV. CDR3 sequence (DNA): TGTGCCAGCAGCTGGGCTAGCGTAGTATGGGGCAATGAGCAGTTCTTC. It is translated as CASSWASVVWGNEQFF.

The CDR3 loop is CSVAGGGKAGFEQFF. The CDR3 nucleotides are TGCAGCGTCGCGGGCGGGGGGAAGGCAGGTTTTGAGCAGTTCTTC. This chain uses TRBV29-1 with TRBJ2-1; 8 bases agree with TRBD2. CDR3 size: 15 residues. J was trimmed by 9 bases and V by 6 bases; bases with no gene match: 16. CDR1 and CDR2 (germline): SQVTM, ANQGSEA.

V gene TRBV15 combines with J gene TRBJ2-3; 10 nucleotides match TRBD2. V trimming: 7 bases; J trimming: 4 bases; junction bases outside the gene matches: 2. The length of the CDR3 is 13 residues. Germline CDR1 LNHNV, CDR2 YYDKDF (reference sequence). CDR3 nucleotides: TGTGCCACCAAACTAGCGGGATCAGATACGCAGTATTTT. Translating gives CATKLAGSDTQYF.

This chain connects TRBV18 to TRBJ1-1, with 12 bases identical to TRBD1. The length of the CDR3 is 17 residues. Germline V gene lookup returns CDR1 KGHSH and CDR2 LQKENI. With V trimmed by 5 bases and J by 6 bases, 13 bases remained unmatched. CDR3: CASSERSQGTGGSEAFF. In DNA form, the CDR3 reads TGTGCCAGCTCAGAACGATCGCAGGGGACAGGGGGCTCTGAAGCTTTCTTT. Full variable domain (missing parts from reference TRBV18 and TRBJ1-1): NAGVMQNPRHLVRRRGQEARLRCSPMKGHSHVYWYRQLPEEGLKFMVYLQKENIIDESGMPKERFSAEFPKEGPSILRIQQVVRGDSAAYFCASSERSQGTGGSEAFFGQGTRLTVV.

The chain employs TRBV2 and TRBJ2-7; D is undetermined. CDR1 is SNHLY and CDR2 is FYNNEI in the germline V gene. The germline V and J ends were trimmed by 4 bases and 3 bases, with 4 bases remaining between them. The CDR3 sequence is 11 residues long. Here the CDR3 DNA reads TGTGCCAGCAGTGTTAACTACGAGCAGTACTTC. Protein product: CASSVNYEQYF.

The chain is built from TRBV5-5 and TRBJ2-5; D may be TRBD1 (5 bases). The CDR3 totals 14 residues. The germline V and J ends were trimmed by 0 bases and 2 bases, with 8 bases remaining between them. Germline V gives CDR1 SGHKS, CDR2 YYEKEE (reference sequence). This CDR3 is CASSLGQPQETQYF. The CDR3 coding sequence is TGTGCCAGCAGCTTGGGACAGCCACAAGAGACCCAGTACTTC.